This is a list of T cell receptor beta chains from one sample in a study of cytomegalovirus exposure and HLA in healthy donors. Produced via immunoSEQ multiplex PCR; TCRdb's table is partial and in-frame only. The repertoire holds 85,000 to 120,000 clones, with 85% to 95% as singletons. Sequencing was done on a sample of PBMCs. The receptors derive from a young woman in good health and CMV-seronegative. CDR3s include the opening cysteine and the closing phenylalanine or tryptophan. The D gene is left open where the match is weak. Clone sizes are given selectively: once, few, many, or a class where the clone is expanded.

J gene	V gene	D gene	CDR3 length	clone size	CDR3 DNA	CDR3 protein
TRBJ2-7	TRBV5-1	NA	13	NA	TGCGCCAGCAGCTTAGGGACATACTACGAGCAGTACTTC	CASSLGTYYEQYF
TRBJ2-5	TRBV7-2	NA	12	NA	TGTGCCAGCAGCCTGAGGGGGGAGACCCAGTACTTC	CASSLRGETQYF
TRBJ2-5	TRBV6-1	NA	17	NA	TGTGCCAGCAGTGAAGCGTTTCAGGGGTCGAACGCAGAGACCCAGTACTTC	CASSEAFQGSNAETQYF
TRBJ1-1	TRBV18	TRBD1	16	NA	TGTGCCAGCTCACCTTGGACAGGGGGTACTAACACTGAAGCTTTCTTT	CASSPWTGGTNTEAFF
TRBJ2-3	TRBV10-3	TRBD2	15	NA	TGTGCCATCAGGTTAGCGGGAGGATTGCGAGATACGCAGTATTTT	CAIRLAGGLRDTQYF
TRBJ1-1	TRBV13	NA	14	NA	TGTGCCAGCAGAGACAAGCTTCTGTTCACTGAAGCTTTCTTT	CASRDKLLFTEAFF
TRBJ2-7	TRBV29-1	TRBD2	15	NA	TGCAGCGTTGAATCAGGGACTAGTCCCTCCTACGAGCAGTACTTC	CSVESGTSPSYEQYF
TRBJ1-1	TRBV6-5	NA	15	NA	TGTGCCAGCAGTCTCTGGGGCAGCGAGAACACTGAAGCTTTCTTT	CASSLWGSENTEAFF
TRBJ2-1	TRBV12-1	NA	16	NA	TGTGCCAGCAGCTCAGGACTAGCGGGAATGTGGAATGAGCAGTTCTTC	CASSSGLAGMWNEQFF
TRBJ2-2	TRBV5-1	NA	15	NA	TGCGCCAGCAGCACCAGTTCCCGGGACACCGGGGAGCTGTTTTTT	CASSTSSRDTGELFF
TRBJ2-7	TRBV4-1	TRBD2	17	NA	TGCGCCAGCAGCCAAACCGCGCTAGCGGATAATTCCTACGAGCAGTACTTC	CASSQTALADNSYEQYF
TRBJ1-2	TRBV7-9	NA	18	once	TGTGCCAGCAGCCCACCTGGAGATGCAGGGGACGACCTCTATGGCTACACCTTC	CASSPPGDAGDDLYGYTF
TRBJ2-5	TRBV11-2	NA	15	NA	TGTGCCAGCACCTTGACCGGGACTCGCCAAGAGACCCAGTACTTC	CASTLTGTRQETQYF
TRBJ1-1	TRBV28	TRBD1	15	NA	TGTGCCAGCAGTCAACCAGGGACAGAGAATACTGAAGCTTTCTTT	CASSQPGTENTEAFF
TRBJ1-2	TRBV25-1	NA	15	NA	TGTGCCAGCAGTGAATATGGTGGAGGCGCCGATGGCTACACCTTC	CASSEYGGGADGYTF
TRBJ2-5	TRBV5-8	TRBD1	14	once	TGTGCCAGCAGCTGGGGGACAGGGAGAGAGACCCAGTACTTC	CASSWGTGRETQYF
TRBJ2-7	TRBV6-5	NA	14	NA	TGTGCCAGCAGTACCCGACTCGACAGGGACTCGCAGTACTTC	CASSTRLDRDSQYF
TRBJ1-1	TRBV5-6	NA	14	NA	TGTGCCAGCAGCTTGGAGGCGGCAGTGACTGAAGCTTTCTTT	CASSLEAAVTEAFF
TRBJ2-3	TRBV4-1	NA	17	NA	TGCGCCAGCAGCCAGGACTTGGGGATGTTATACACAGATACGCAGTATTTT	CASSQDLGMLYTDTQYF
TRBJ1-5	TRBV6-1	TRBD1	15	NA	TGTGCCAGCAGTGATGGGACAGGGTTTCATCAGCCCCAGCATTTT	CASSDGTGFHQPQHF
TRBJ2-2	TRBV14	TRBD2	14	once	TGTGCCAGCAGTCCGACTAGCGGCACCGGGGAGCTGTTTTTT	CASSPTSGTGELFF
TRBJ2-5	TRBV9	NA	14	NA	TGTGCCAGCAGCGTAGGTTCAGGGGAAGAGACCCAGTACTTC	CASSVGSGEETQYF
TRBJ1-4	TRBV11-3	TRBD1	16	NA	TGTGCCAGCAGCTTACTCGACAGGGCGGGTAATGAAAAACTGTTTTTT	CASSLLDRAGNEKLFF
TRBJ1-5	TRBV11-2	TRBD1	15	NA	TGTGCCAGCAGCCCCGGGACAGGGCCTTACCGGCCCCAGCATTTT	CASSPGTGPYRPQHF
TRBJ2-1	TRBV27	NA	18	NA	TGTGCCAGCAGTTTACTACATCTAGCGCCGAACCTCTACAATGAGCAGTTCTTC	CASSLLHLAPNLYNEQFF
TRBJ2-1	TRBV4-3	TRBD2	13	NA	TGCGCCAGCAGCCAAGAATTTAGCGGGGAGCAGTTCTTC	CASSQEFSGEQFF
TRBJ1-1	TRBV30	TRBD1	16	NA	TGTGCCTGGAGCCGCCTGGGACAGGGAGCGAGCACTGAAGCTTTCTTT	CAWSRLGQGASTEAFF
TRBJ2-2	TRBV5-1	TRBD2	16	few	TGCGCCAGCATCCTCGGACTAGCGGGTAACACCGGGGAGCTGTTTTTT	CASILGLAGNTGELFF
TRBJ2-7	TRBV21-1	NA	15	once	TGTGCCAGCAGCAAAGGTGAAACAGCCTCCTACGAGCAGTACTTC	CASSKGETASYEQYF
TRBJ1-2	TRBV9	NA	14	NA	TGTGCCAGCAGCGTAGCAGCAGGGGCGCATAGCTACACCTTC	CASSVAAGAHSYTF
TRBJ2-2	TRBV27	TRBD1	19	NA	TGTGCCAGCAGTCCCGTGGGACAGGGTATTAAGGGCAACACCGGGGAGCTGTTTTTT	CASSPVGQGIKGNTGELFF
TRBJ2-1	TRBV29-1	NA	17	NA	TGCAGCGTCGAAGGGAGCGGCGCCGAGGCTTCCTACAATGAGCAGTTCTTC	CSVEGSGAEASYNEQFF
TRBJ1-1	TRBV7-5	NA	18	NA	TGTGTCAGAAGCTCGTCCCCGGGACAGGGGGCTGTAAACACTGAAGCTTTCTTT	CVRSSSPGQGAVNTEAFF
TRBJ2-7	TRBV2	TRBD1	13	NA	TGTGCCAGCAGTGAACCAGGGGGCTACGAGCAGTACTTC	CASSEPGGYEQYF
TRBJ2-7	TRBV19	TRBD1	15	NA	TGTGCCAGTAGTATAGTCCGGGACAGGGGTCACGAGCAGTACTTC	CASSIVRDRGHEQYF
TRBJ1-2	TRBV6-5	NA	14	NA	TGTGCCAGCAGCCTACGGGAGAGCAGACGGGGCTACACCTTC	CASSLRESRRGYTF
TRBJ2-1	TRBV10-3	NA	11	NA	TGTGCCATCAGCAGGGAACTTAACGTATTCTTC	CAISRELNVFF
TRBJ1-2	TRBV18	NA	13	NA	TGTGCCAGCTCCCCAGGGTCGGGGAAGGGCTACACCTTC	CASSPGSGKGYTF
TRBJ2-3	TRBV5-6	TRBD2	17	NA	TGTGCCAGCAGCTACAGCGGGGGGGCCCGTCGCACAGATACGCAGTATTTT	CASSYSGGARRTDTQYF
TRBJ2-3	TRBV5-6	NA	14	NA	TGTGCCAGCAGCTGGGGGACTAGCACAGATACGCAGTATTTT	CASSWGTSTDTQYF
TRBJ1-1	TRBV9	NA	13	once	TGTGCCAGCAGCGTAGCGGATCGACACCCCGCTTTCTTT	CASSVADRHPAFF
TRBJ2-3	TRBV9	TRBD2	16	NA	TGTGCCAGCAGCGTTACTAGCGGGGGGACTTGGGGTACGCAGTATTTT	CASSVTSGGTWGTQYF
TRBJ1-5	TRBV11-3	NA	15	NA	TGTGCCAGCAGCTTAACTCAGGGAAGCAATCAGCCCCAGCATTTT	CASSLTQGSNQPQHF
TRBJ1-2	TRBV2	NA	13	once	TGTGCCACGACCATCAGGGGAGACTATGGCTACACCTTC	CATTIRGDYGYTF
TRBJ2-7	TRBV7-9	TRBD1	17	NA	TGTGCCAGCAGGGGAGGGACAGGGGGGCCGAGCTCCTACGAGCAGTACTTC	CASRGGTGGPSSYEQYF
TRBJ2-7	TRBV7-9	TRBD1	13	NA	TGTGCCAGCAGCTTGACAGGGGAGGTCGAGCAGTACTTC	CASSLTGEVEQYF